This TCR beta chain derives from a study of metastatic and nonmetastatic thyroid tumors. At the level of the study: Repertoires from malignant and benign thyroid patients were compared across blood and tumor or nodule tissue. Study-level results: Benign nodules reportedly had significantly lower TCR beta diversity than malignant thyroid tumors in blood and tumor.

The entire patient cohort was treatment-naive prior to thyroid surgery. Points on this clone: No antigen is known for it.

This CDR3 has 16 residues. The V end was cut by 1 base, the J end by 12 bases, with 22 bases between. Germline values: CDR1 SGHTA, CDR2 FQGTGA. In the original analysis: Variation in CDR3 across clinicopathological groups served as the basis for constructing a distant-metastasis classifier in papillary thyroid cancer. TCRdb re-clonotyped the PCR reads via MiXCR. TCRdb's processing, not the authors' own work, is the source of the V and J calls. The sample has approximately 90,000 clones; approximately 12% are singletons. This TCR derives from a female donor with papillary thyroid cancer or a benign thyroid nodule (not recorded which). Some clones in this sample may be carry-over from other donors' samples. Sequences were obtained from blood. This chain connects TRBV7-3 to TRBJ2-1, with D possibly TRBD2 on 6 matching bases. The CDR3 DNA follows: TGTGCCAGCAGCTTAATGGATGGGGGAAGACTAGGGCCGCAGTTCTTC. Translated: CASSLMDGGRLGPQFF. The variable domain in full, completed from reference TRBV7-3 and TRBJ2-1, reads GAGVSQTPSNKVTEKGKYVELRCDPISGHTALYWYRQSLGQGPEFLIYFQGTGAADDSGLPNDRFFAVRPEGSVSTLKIQRTERGDSAVYLCASSLMDGGRLGPQFFGPGTRLTVL.